The 19 T cell receptor beta chains below were found in one sample sequenced in a study of CD8 T cells in Susac syndrome. When the RNA was reverse transcribed, random hexamers were used with an input of roughly 0.45 to 1 ug. From the immunoSEQ multiplex PCR reads, TCRdb called clonotypes with MiXCR, one entry per CDR3 protein. The sample consists of 250,000 to 300,000 distinct CDR3 sequences, about nine tenths of them appearing once. The material sequenced was CD8+ T cells from PBMCs. All receptors come from a human donor with multiple sclerosis.

This clonotype has just one count. This chain connects TRBV20-1 to TRBJ2-1, with D possibly matching TRBD1 (5 bases). From germline, CDR1 is DFQATT and CDR2 SNEGSKA (reference sequence). Trimming pared 4 bases from V and 7 bases from J, leaving 11 bases between. The CDR3 consists of 12 residues. The CDR3 here is CSAMGLRNEQFF. The CDR3, as DNA: TGCAGTGCTATGGGGCTCAGGAATGAGCAGTTCTTC.

The genes are TRBV9 and TRBJ2-6; D call uncertain. Germline values: CDR1 SGDLS, CDR2 YYNGEE. CDR3 length: 13 amino acids. The V gene lost 0 bases and the J gene lost 4 bases, with 2 bases spanning the gap. CDR3: CASSVGGANVLTF. In DNA, the CDR3 is TGTGCCAGCAGCGTAGGAGGGGCCAACGTCCTGACTTTC.

This clonotype was observed a single time. This chain joins TRBV4-2 and TRBJ1-4; TRBD1 matches 9 bases. The CDR3 is 18 residues long. J was trimmed by 2 bases and V by 4 bases; bases with no gene match: 11. The germline gives CDR1 LGHNA, CDR2 YNFKEQ. The CDR3 here is CASSPTGGQGYTNEKLFF. CDR3 nucleotide sequence: TGTGCCAGCAGCCCGACGGGGGGACAGGGTTATACTAATGAAAAACTGTTTTTT.

In this sample, this clonotype turned up a few times. The chain couples TRBV12-3 or TRBV12-4 to TRBJ1-4; D is ambiguous. The V and J ends lost 5 bases and 6 bases respectively, with 4 bases between them. The CDR3 consists of 11 residues. CDR3 in amino acids: CASSHDEKLFF. The CDR3 nucleotides read TGTGCCAGCAGTCATGATGAAAAACTGTTTTTT.

The rearrangement uses TRBV9 and TRBJ1-1; no clear D gene. Germline values: CDR1 SGDLS, CDR2 YYNGEE. This CDR3 has 13 amino acids. V dropped 0 bases and J dropped 3 bases, with 6 bases sitting between them. CDR3 loop: CASSVAPYTEAFF. The CDR3 bases are TGTGCCAGCAGCGTAGCTCCCTACACTGAAGCTTTCTTT.

V and J are TRBV6-5 and TRBJ2-5, with TRBD2 as a possible D gene (7 bases). The germline V and J ends were trimmed by 0 bases and 1 base, with 9 bases remaining between them. The CDR3 runs to 15 residues. Germline V gene sequence: CDR1 MNHEY, CDR2 SVGAGI. The CDR3: CASSYSGGAQETQYF. In nucleotides, the CDR3 is TGTGCCAGCAGTTACTCTGGGGGGGCCCAAGAGACCCAGTACTTC.

The chain couples TRBV6-5 to TRBJ1-2; tentative D call: TRBD1 (5 bases). This CDR3 contains 13 residues. Germline CDR1 reads MNHEY; CDR2 reads SVGAGI. V lost 6 bases to trimming and J lost 7 bases, with 15 bases between them. CDR3 amino acids: CASSQLTAAGYTF. The CDR3 DNA reads TGTGCCAGCAGCCAACTGACAGCCGCTGGCTACACCTTC.

The rearrangement joins TRBV7-2 to TRBJ2-5; weak D call: TRBD2 (6 bases). Looked up from germline, CDR1 is SGHTA and CDR2 is FQGNSA. The CDR3 consists of 14 residues. V lost 5 bases to trimming and J lost 3 bases, with 13 bases between them. The CDR3 is CASSPSGFEETQYF. The CDR3 nucleotides are TGTGCCAGCAGCCCGAGCGGGTTTGAAGAGACCCAGTACTTC.

The chain combines TRBV28 with TRBJ2-3; TRBD2 might be the D (5 bases). This CDR3 has 14 residues. Germline V gene lookup returns CDR1 MDHEN and CDR2 SYDVKM. V lost 10 bases and J 6 bases, leaving 20 bases between the germline ends. The CDR3 bases are TGTGCCACCCGGGCGGGTCCCCCGGGTGATACGCAGTATTTT. The encoded protein is CATRAGPPGDTQYF.

This clonotype showed up just a few times. This sequence joins TRBV7-6 and TRBJ2-7; either TRBD1 or TRBD2 may supply D (5 bases each). The CDR3 covers 15 residues. The germline V gene has CDR1 SGHVS and CDR2 FNYEAQ. The V end lost 4 bases, the J end lost 1 base, and 14 bases lay between the germline ends. The CDR3 loop is CASSSGWGGSYEQYF. Here the CDR3 DNA reads TGTGCCAGCAGCTCCGGGTGGGGCGGGTCCTACGAGCAGTACTTC.

The chain uses TRBV19 and TRBJ2-2; D gene unclear. CDR3 length: 15 residues. The V end was cut by 3 bases, the J end by 0 bases, with 8 bases between. From germline, CDR1 is LNHDA and CDR2 SQIVND (reference sequence). CDR3 sequence reads: CASSMWQANTGELFF. DNA of the CDR3: TGTGCCAGTAGTATGTGGCAGGCGAACACCGGGGAGCTGTTTTTT.

The chain combines TRBV9 with TRBJ2-5; 7 bases agree with TRBD2. CDR3 length equals 18 residues. CDR1 SGDLS and CDR2 YYNGEE come from the germline V gene. V dropped 0 bases and J dropped 0; count of bases not matched to a gene: 11. Written as DNA, the CDR3 is TGTGCCAGCAGCGTAGGGATCTGGGCTAGCGGTAACCAAGAGACCCAGTACTTC. As protein: CASSVGIWASGNQETQYF. Using reference TRBV9 and TRBJ2-5 for the parts outside the CDR3, the full variable domain is DSGVTQTPKHLITATGQRVTLRCSPRSGDLSVYWYQQSLDQGLQFLIQYYNGEERAKGNILERFSAQQFPDLHSELNLSSLELGDSALYFCASSVGIWASGNQETQYFGPGTRLLVL.

This chain connects TRBV7-6 to TRBJ2-1, with D perhaps given as TRBD1 or TRBD2 (5 bases each). V dropped 2 bases and J dropped 0 bases, with 20 bases sitting between them. Germline CDR1 reads SGHVS; CDR2 reads FNYEAQ. The CDR3 runs to 19 residues. The CDR3: CASSLLVGQRRHSYNEQFF. CDR3 sequence (DNA): TGTGCCAGCAGCTTATTGGTGGGGCAGCGGCGCCACTCCTACAATGAGCAGTTCTTC.

The chain uses TRBV3-1 and TRBJ2-3; possible D gene TRBD1, 6 bases. This CDR3 has 17 amino acids. Trimming removed 4 bases from V and 4 bases from J, with 21 bases in between. The V gene's germline CDR1 is LGHDT and CDR2 YNNKEL (reference sequence). The DNA for the CDR3 is TGTGCCAGCAGCCCATCGTTAGGGACACGGAGGTCAGATACGCAGTATTTT. This codes for CASSPSLGTRRSDTQYF.

The V call is TRBV4-1, the J call TRBJ2-7; 12 bases map to TRBD2. V lost 1 base, J lost 3 bases, and 10 bases stayed unmatched. In germline, CDR1 is MGHRA, CDR2 YSYEKL. This CDR3 has 18 residues. As DNA, the CDR3 is TGCGCCAGCAGCCAAGGCCCCCCGACTAGCGGGAGAGTCTACGAGCAGTACTTC. It yields the protein CASSQGPPTSGRVYEQYF.

J is TRBJ2-3 and V is TRBV4-2; D call uncertain. The V gene lost 1 base and the J gene lost 2 bases, with 10 bases spanning the gap. The length of the CDR3 is 15 residues. Germline CDR1 LGHNA, CDR2 YNFKEQ. Here the CDR3 DNA reads TGTGCCAGCAGCCAAGCCGCGGACCTCACAGATACGCAGTATTTT. This sequence encodes CASSQAADLTDTQYF.

This clonotype was seen only once. The genes are TRBV13 and TRBJ2-5; 10 bases align to TRBD2. This CDR3 spans 17 amino acids. J was trimmed by 2 bases and V by 6 bases; bases with no gene match: 12. The germline V gene encodes CDR1 PRHDT and CDR2 FYEKMQ (reference sequence). CDR3 sequence reads: CASSFGLAASNQETQYF. CDR3 bases: TGTGCCAGCAGTTTTGGACTAGCGGCTTCCAATCAAGAGACCCAGTACTTC.

This chain links TRBV5-5 with TRBJ2-3; no clear D. Germline lookup yields CDR1 SGHKS and CDR2 YYEKEE (reference sequence). The V end was cut by 2 bases, the J end by 1 base, with 11 bases between. The CDR3 covers 15 residues. The CDR3 nucleotides read TGTGCCAGCAGCTTTGGGCCAAGTGGCACAGATACGCAGTATTTT. Its translation is CASSFGPSGTDTQYF.

The chain combines TRBV11-2 with TRBJ1-4, with unresolved D. The CDR3 covers 15 residues. CDR1 is SGHAT, CDR2 FQNNGV, per germline. V dropped 3 bases and J dropped 0 bases, with 8 bases sitting between them. This CDR3 reads CASSFRTATNEKLFF. The CDR3 DNA reads TGTGCCAGCAGCTTCAGGACTGCAACTAATGAAAAACTGTTTTTT. Using reference TRBV11-2 and TRBJ1-4 for the parts outside the CDR3, the full variable domain is EAGVAQSPRYKIIEKRQSVAFWCNPISGHATLYWYQQILGQGPKLLIQFQNNGVVDDSQLPKDRFSAERLKGVDSTLKIQPAKLEDSAVYLCASSFRTATNEKLFFGSGTQLSVL.